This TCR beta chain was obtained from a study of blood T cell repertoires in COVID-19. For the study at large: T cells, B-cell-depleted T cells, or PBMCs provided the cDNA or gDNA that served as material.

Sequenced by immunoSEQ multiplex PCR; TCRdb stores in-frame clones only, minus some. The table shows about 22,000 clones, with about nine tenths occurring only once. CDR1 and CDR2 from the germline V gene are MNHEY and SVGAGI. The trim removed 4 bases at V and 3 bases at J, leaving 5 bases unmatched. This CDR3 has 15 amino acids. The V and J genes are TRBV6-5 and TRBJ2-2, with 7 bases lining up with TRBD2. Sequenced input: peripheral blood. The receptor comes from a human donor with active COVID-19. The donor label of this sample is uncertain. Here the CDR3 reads CASSWGGSYTGELFF. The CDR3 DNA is TGTGCCAGCAGTTGGGGGGGGAGCTACACCGGGGAGCTGTTTTTT.